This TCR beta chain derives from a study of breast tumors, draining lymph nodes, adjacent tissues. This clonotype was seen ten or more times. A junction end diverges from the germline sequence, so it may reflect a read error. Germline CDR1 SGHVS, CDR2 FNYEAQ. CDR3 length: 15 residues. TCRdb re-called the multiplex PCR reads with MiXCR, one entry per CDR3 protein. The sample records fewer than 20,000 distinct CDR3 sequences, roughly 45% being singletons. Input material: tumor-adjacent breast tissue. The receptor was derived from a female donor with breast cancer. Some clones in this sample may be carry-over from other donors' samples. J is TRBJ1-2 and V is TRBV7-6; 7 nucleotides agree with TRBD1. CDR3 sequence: CASSTQQGTNYGYPF. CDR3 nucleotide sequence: TGTGCCAGCAGCACCCAACAGGGGACCAACTATGGCTACCCCTTC. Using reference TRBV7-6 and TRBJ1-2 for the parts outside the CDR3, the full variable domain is GAGVSQSPRYKVTKRGQDVALRCDPISGHVSLYWYRQALGQGPEFLTYFNYEAQQDKSGLPNDRFSAERPEGSISTLTIQRTEQRDSAMYRCASSTQQGTNYGYPFGSGTRLTVV.